One sample yielded the 2 T cell receptor beta chains listed below, sequenced in a study of T cell responses to AZD1222 COVID-19 vaccine. Sequencing was performed with immunoSEQ multiplex PCR; in TCRdb, only in-frame clones are kept and a portion is missing. Of about 96,000 clones in the sample, roughly 90% were seen once. The material was peripheral blood, obtained on day 0 of AZD1222 vaccination. The receptors were sampled from an adult in good health.

This chain joins TRBV9 and TRBJ1-3; D is uncertain. V lost 0 bases and J lost 3, with 13 bases in between. Germline CDR1 and CDR2: SGDLS and YYNGEE. The CDR3 has 16 amino acids. The CDR3 bases are TGTGCCAGCAGCGTAGGGCAAGACGTCCTTGGAAACACCATATATTTT. Translation: CASSVGQDVLGNTIYF.

This clone was observed once. This chain links TRBV7-2 with TRBJ2-7, with D unresolved. Germline values: CDR1 SGHTA, CDR2 FQGNSA. CDR3 length equals 9 residues. Between the trimmed V and J ends, which lost 5 bases and 9 bases, there was a span of 5 bases. The CDR3 DNA follows: TGTGCCAGCAGCGTGGGGCAGTACTTC. Its protein is CASSVGQYF.